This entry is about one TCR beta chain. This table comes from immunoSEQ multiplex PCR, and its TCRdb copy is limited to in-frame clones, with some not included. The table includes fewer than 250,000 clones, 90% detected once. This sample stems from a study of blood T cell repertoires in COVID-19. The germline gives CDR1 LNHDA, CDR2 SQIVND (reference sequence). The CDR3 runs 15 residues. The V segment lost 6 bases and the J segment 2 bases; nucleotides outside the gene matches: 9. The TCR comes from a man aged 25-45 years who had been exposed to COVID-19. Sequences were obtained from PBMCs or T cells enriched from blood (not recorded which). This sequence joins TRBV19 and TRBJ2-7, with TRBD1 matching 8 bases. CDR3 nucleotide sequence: TGTGCCAGTAGGATCTCCGGGACAGGAACCTACGAGCAGTACTTC. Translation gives CASRISGTGTYEQYF.